This T cell receptor beta chain was captured in a study of T-cell memory formation after mild COVID-19. Details on this clonotype: The antigen remains unidentified.

TCRdb redid the calling of the 5' RACE reads with MiXCR, one entry per CDR3 protein. The sample includes roughly 580,000 distinct CDR3 sequences, 18% of them seen just once. The CDR3 totals 16 residues. Looked up from germline, CDR1 is MGHRA and CDR2 is YSYEKL. V was trimmed by 3 bases and J by 2 bases, leaving 15 bases between them. Findings and limits, study-wide: Day 15 to 85 contracting clones showed balanced CD4/CD8; later expanders leaned CD4+.

This sequence originates from an adult woman who had mild COVID-19 (a few samples of this study predate the infection). Cell type and time point are not known. This chain uses TRBV4-1 with TRBJ2-3; D is unresolved. The sample was PBMCs or a T cell subset sorted from them (not recorded which). In nucleotides, the CDR3 is TGCGCCAGCAGCCATCGGACGGTTGATTACACAGATACGCAGTATTTT. It specifies CASSHRTVDYTDTQYF.